The present T cell receptor (beta chain) was sequenced within a study of T cell repertoires in cytomegalovirus infection. This CDR3 has 14 amino acids. The germline gives CDR1 MDHEN, CDR2 SYDVKM. The V end lost 3 bases, the J end lost 2 bases, and 10 bases lay between the germline ends. Study findings and constraints: HLA-C-restricted CMV-specific TCR beta clonotypes were dominant in the ex vivo response. Cumulated frequencies of public TCR beta families served to identify carriers of CMV plus the relevant HLA.

TCRdb reanalysed the reads using MiXCR and keeps one entry per CDR3 protein. The data show more than 250,000 distinct CDR3 sequences, 25% seen once. This clonotype was observed many times. Its antigen is unidentified. V is TRBV28 and J is TRBJ2-5; D is ambiguous. This material consisted of cultured PBMCs, taken from culture after CMV antigen stimulation. This receptor was obtained from a human donor in good health (CMV status not recorded). Some clones in this sample may be carry-over from other donors' samples. The CDR3 DNA is TGTGCCAGCAGTTTTCCCGGGCGGCAAGAGACCCAGTACTTC. This sequence encodes CASSFPGRQETQYF.